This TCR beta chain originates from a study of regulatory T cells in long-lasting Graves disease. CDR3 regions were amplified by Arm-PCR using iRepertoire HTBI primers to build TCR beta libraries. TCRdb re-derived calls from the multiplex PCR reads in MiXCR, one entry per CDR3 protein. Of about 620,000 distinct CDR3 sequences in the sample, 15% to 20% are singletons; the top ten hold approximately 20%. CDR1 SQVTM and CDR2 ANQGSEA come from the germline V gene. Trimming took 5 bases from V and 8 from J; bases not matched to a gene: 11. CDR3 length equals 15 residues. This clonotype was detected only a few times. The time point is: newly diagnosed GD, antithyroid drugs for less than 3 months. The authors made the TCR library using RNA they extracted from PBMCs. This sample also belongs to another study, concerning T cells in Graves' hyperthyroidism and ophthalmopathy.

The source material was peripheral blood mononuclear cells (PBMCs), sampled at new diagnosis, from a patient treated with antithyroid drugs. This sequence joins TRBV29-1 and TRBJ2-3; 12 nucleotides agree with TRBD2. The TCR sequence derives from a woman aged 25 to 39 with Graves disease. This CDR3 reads CSVQPVTSGSPTQYF. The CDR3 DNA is TGCAGCGTTCAACCTGTGACTAGCGGGAGCCCTACGCAGTATTTT.